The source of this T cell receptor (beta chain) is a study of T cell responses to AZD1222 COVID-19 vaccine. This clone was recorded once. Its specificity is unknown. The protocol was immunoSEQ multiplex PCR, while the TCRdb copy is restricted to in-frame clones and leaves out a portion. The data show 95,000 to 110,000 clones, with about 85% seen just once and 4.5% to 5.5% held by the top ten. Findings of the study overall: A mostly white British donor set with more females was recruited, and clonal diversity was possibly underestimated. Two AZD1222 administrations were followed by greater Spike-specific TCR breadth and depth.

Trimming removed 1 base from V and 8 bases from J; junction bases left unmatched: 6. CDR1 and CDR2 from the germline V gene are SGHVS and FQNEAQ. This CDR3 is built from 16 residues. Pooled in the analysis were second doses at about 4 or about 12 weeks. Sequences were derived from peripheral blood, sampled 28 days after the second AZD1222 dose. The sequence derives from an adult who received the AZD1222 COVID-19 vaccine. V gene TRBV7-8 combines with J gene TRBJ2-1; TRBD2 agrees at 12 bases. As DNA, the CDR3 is TGTGCCAGCAGCTTAGAGGGGAGACTAGCGGGGGATGAGCAGTTCTTC. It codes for CASSLEGRLAGDEQFF.